This passage covers 23 T cell receptor beta chains from one sample sequenced in a study of T-cell reconstitution after alpha-beta-depleted transplantation in children. Preparation of the TCRbeta library was carried out with unique molecular identifiers. TCRdb re-analysed the PCR reads in MiXCR, keeping a single row per CDR3 protein. The data show under 250,000 distinct CDR3 sequences, roughly a quarter seen once. The sample here was PBMCs, mostly from graft donor cells, taken 360 days after TCRalphabeta/CD19-depleted stem cell transplant. These receptor sequences come from a female patient aged 2 to 10 who had a stem cell transplant for congenital amegakaryocytic thrombocytopenia, so the T cells may come from the graft donor.

This clonotype has just a few counts. The chain has TRBV6-1 and TRBJ2-1, with TRBD2 matching over 8 bases. Germline-derived CDR1 and CDR2 are MNHNS and SASEGT. The ends lost 6 bases at V and 1 base at J; junction bases unmatched: 5. This CDR3 region has 15 residues. CDR3 loop: CASRIVAGSYNEQFF. CDR3 bases: TGTGCCAGCAGGATTGTAGCGGGATCCTACAATGAGCAGTTCTTC.

This clonotype ranks as medium-sized (0.01 to 0.1%). V gene TRBV12-3 or TRBV12-4 combines with J gene TRBJ1-5, with D perhaps TRBD1 (6 bases). CDR3 length equals 14 residues. V was trimmed by 3 bases and J by 6 bases, leaving 12 bases between them. CDR3: CASSFNRAGQPQHF. The CDR3 region has the DNA TGTGCCAGCAGTTTCAACAGGGCGGGTCAGCCCCAGCATTTT.

This clonotype came up a few times. The chain is built from TRBV13 and TRBJ2-1; unclear D gene. This CDR3 comprises 14 residues. Germline assignment: CDR1 PRHDT and CDR2 FYEKMQ (reference sequence). The V and J ends lost 1 base and 12 bases respectively, with 16 bases between them. The DNA for the CDR3 is TGTGCCAGCAGCTTAGTCTCGCACAAACATGGGCAGTTCTTC. Encoded protein: CASSLVSHKHGQFF. Combining the CDR3 with reference TRBV13 and TRBJ2-1 gives the whole variable domain AAGVIQSPRHLIKEKRETATLKCYPIPRHDTVYWYQQGPGQDPQFLISFYEKMQSDKGSIPDRFSAQQFSDYHSELNMSSLELGDSALYFCASSLVSHKHGQFFGPGTRLTVL.

The chain has TRBV25-1 and TRBJ2-1, with D perhaps being TRBD1 or TRBD2 (6 bases each). With 7 bases removed from V and 0 bases from J, the gap between germline ends came to 10 bases. The CDR3 is made up of 14 amino acids. CDR1 and CDR2 (germline): MGHDK, SYGVNS. In DNA form, the CDR3 reads TGTGCCAGCAAAGGGGGACTCTCCTACAATGAGCAGTTCTTC. It specifies CASKGGLSYNEQFF.

The chain uses TRBV10-2 and TRBJ2-7, with 8 nucleotides matching TRBD1. J lost 1 base, V lost 5 bases, and 4 bases had no gene match. The CDR3 runs to 14 residues. Germline CDR1 reads WSHSY; CDR2 reads SAAADI. The CDR3: CASSRDRPSYEQYF. In DNA form, the CDR3 reads TGCGCCAGCAGTCGGGACAGGCCATCCTACGAGCAGTACTTC.

The CDR3 loop is CASSPGQRRLEAFF. CDR3 nucleotides: TGTGCCAGCAGCCCCGGACAGAGGAGGCTGGAAGCTTTCTTT. V is TRBV28 and J is TRBJ1-1; a possible D gene is TRBD1 (6 bases). The V gene lost 6 bases and the J gene lost 8 bases, with 19 bases spanning the gap. The CDR3 is 14 amino acids. Germline-derived CDR1 and CDR2 are MDHEN and SYDVKM.

The chain combines TRBV5-8 with TRBJ2-5; 10 bases align to TRBD1. The CDR3 is made up of 15 amino acids. Germline trimming cut 4 bases from V and 2 bases from J; bases unmatched to any gene: 5. Germline V lookup: CDR1 SGHTS, CDR2 YDEGEE. CDR3 protein: CASSRTGGLQETQYF. For the CDR3, the DNA is TGTGCCAGCAGCAGGACAGGGGGTTTACAAGAGACCCAGTACTTC.

A few counts support this clonotype. The chain couples TRBV4-1 to TRBJ1-2; D ambiguous. Germline V gene data show CDR1 as MGHRA and CDR2 as YSYEKL. Trimming stripped 0 bases from V and 5 bases from J, with 7 bases between. The CDR3 loop spans 13 amino acids. Written as DNA, the CDR3 is TGCGCCAGCAGCCAAGATGTAAAGTATGGCTACACCTTC. It yields the protein CASSQDVKYGYTF.

The sample holds a few counts of this clonotype. The chain has TRBV7-6 and TRBJ2-7; D may correspond to TRBD1 or TRBD2 (6 bases each). The CDR3 covers 16 residues. Germline assignment: CDR1 SGHVS and CDR2 FNYEAQ. V was trimmed by 0 bases and J by 4 bases, leaving 16 bases between them. For the CDR3, the DNA is TGTGCCAGCAGCTTAGCGGGAGGACAGTTCGTGTACGAGCAGTACTTC. This translates into CASSLAGGQFVYEQYF.

In its sample, this clonotype was seen a few times. The chain carries TRBV15 and TRBJ2-7; possibly TRBD1 for D (6 bases). Trimming shortened V by 5 bases and J by 4 bases, and 12 bases separated the two germline ends. Germline V gene data show CDR1 as LNHNV and CDR2 as YYDKDF (reference sequence). The CDR3 loop spans 13 amino acids. The CDR3 reads CATSRTVGYEQYF. Written as DNA, the CDR3 is TGTGCCACCAGCCGGACAGTTGGTTACGAGCAGTACTTC.

The chain carries TRBV15 and TRBJ2-7; 9 bases are a match to TRBD2. Per germline, CDR1 LNHNV and CDR2 YYDKDF (reference sequence). The CDR3 extends over 14 amino acids. With 1 base clipped from V and 3 bases from J, the junction kept 1 base outside the gene matches. The CDR3 region is CATSRASGVYEQYF. The CDR3, as DNA: TGTGCCACCAGCAGAGCTAGCGGGGTCTACGAGCAGTACTTC.

This clonotype was found a few times. The chain employs TRBV2 and TRBJ2-3; 10 positions match TRBD2. The trim removed 4 bases at V and 6 bases at J, leaving 7 bases unmatched. The germline gives CDR1 SNHLY, CDR2 FYNNEI. This CDR3 is built from 15 residues. CDR3 nucleotide sequence: TGTGCCAGCAGTGTTTGGGCTAGCGGGGGTGATACGCAGTATTTT. Its translation is CASSVWASGGDTQYF.

The rearrangement links TRBV20-1 to TRBJ2-1, with a weak D call TRBD2 (6 bases). The V and J ends lost 7 bases and 6 bases respectively, with 13 bases between them. This CDR3 region has 12 residues. The germline V gene has CDR1 DFQATT and CDR2 SNEGSKA (reference sequence). CDR3 DNA sequence: TGCAGTGGCAAGACTAGAGGCAATGAGCAGTTCTTC. The encoded protein is CSGKTRGNEQFF.

This clonotype was counted a few times. The rearrangement uses TRBV6-1 and TRBJ2-1; D ambiguous. This CDR3 spans 15 amino acids. Germline V gene lookup returns CDR1 MNHNS and CDR2 SASEGT. The V and J ends lost 4 bases and 1 base respectively, with 11 bases between them. The CDR3 sequence is CASSALGISYNEQFF. The CDR3 region has the DNA TGTGCCAGCAGTGCTCTAGGGATTTCCTACAATGAGCAGTTCTTC.

At least ten counts were recorded for this clonotype. The CDR3 is CASSLGVQETQYF. The DNA of the CDR3 is TGTGCCAGCAGTTTGGGTGTACAAGAGACCCAGTACTTC. This rearrangement joins TRBV12-3 or TRBV12-4 to TRBJ2-5; the D is unclear. CDR3 length: 13 residues. V lost 3 bases and J lost 2, with 7 bases in between.

The rearrangement joins TRBV12-3 or TRBV12-4 to TRBJ2-5; 11 nucleotides line up with TRBD2. The junction had 5 bases not matched to a gene; V was cut back by 4 bases and J by 1 base. The CDR3 contains 16 residues. CDR3 sequence reads: CASSSTSGGLQETQYF. The CDR3 nucleotides are TGTGCCAGCAGTTCCACTAGCGGGGGCCTCCAAGAGACCCAGTACTTC.

This rearrangement joins TRBV5-1 to TRBJ1-3; D not resolved. CDR3 length: 13 residues. Trimming removed 3 bases at V and 4 bases at J, with 8 bases between. The germline V gene has CDR1 SGHRS and CDR2 YFSETQ. In nucleotides, the CDR3 is TGCGCCAGCAGCTCAGGACTCGGAAACACCATATATTTT. Its translation is CASSSGLGNTIYF.

In its sample, this clonotype was seen many times. This sequence joins TRBV4-1 and TRBJ2-4, with TRBD2 as a possible D gene (6 bases). V lost 0 bases and J 12 bases, leaving 18 bases between the germline ends. This CDR3 contains 15 residues. Germline CDR1 MGHRA, CDR2 YSYEKL. The CDR3, as DNA: TGCGCCAGCAGCCAAGAGGTTAATCGGCGGGGCCATCAGTACTTC. It encodes CASSQEVNRRGHQYF.

The rearrangement links TRBV18 to TRBJ2-4; D might be TRBD2 (5 bases). Trimming cost V 0 bases and J 9 bases, with 12 bases left between them. Germline values: CDR1 KGHSH, CDR2 LQKENI. The CDR3 extends over 14 amino acids. The CDR3 DNA sequence: TGTGCCAGCTCACCACCACTAGGAAGCCTCATTCAGTACTTC. This gives the protein CASSPPLGSLIQYF.

This clonotype was detected a few times. The chain uses TRBV20-1 and TRBJ2-1, with D possibly called TRBD1 or TRBD2 (5 bases each). This CDR3 is built from 11 residues. Germline V gene lookup returns CDR1 DFQATT and CDR2 SNEGSKA (reference sequence). With 1 base removed from V and 8 bases from J, the gap between germline ends came to 6 bases. CDR3: CSARVGDEQFF. The CDR3 DNA follows: TGCAGTGCTAGAGTGGGGGATGAGCAGTTCTTC.

This clonotype occurred a few times. The V and J genes are TRBV6-1 and TRBJ1-3; possible D gene TRBD1, 5 bases. The CDR3 consists of 13 residues. V was trimmed by 8 bases and J by 4 bases, leaving 12 bases between them. Germline V gives CDR1 MNHNS, CDR2 SASEGT. The CDR3 DNA reads as TGTGCCAGCCGGACACCTGGAGGAAACACCATATATTTT. Translating gives CASRTPGGNTIYF.

The V call is TRBV7-9, the J call TRBJ2-3; no clear D gene. V was clipped by 2 bases and J by 4 bases, with 7 bases between them. CDR3 length: 13 amino acids. The V gene's germline CDR1 is SEHNR and CDR2 FQNEAQ (reference sequence). DNA of the CDR3: TGTGCCAGCAGCTTATCACTGTCAGATACGCAGTATTTT. Encoded protein: CASSLSLSDTQYF.

This clonotype came up a few times. This rearrangement joins TRBV15 to TRBJ1-4; a weak D match, TRBD1 (6 bases). Trimming pared 4 bases from V and 2 bases from J, leaving 11 bases between. The CDR3 is made up of 15 amino acids. Per the germline V gene, CDR1 is LNHNV and CDR2 is YYDKDF (reference sequence). CDR3 bases: TGTGCCACCAGCACTCAGGGGAAGACTAATGAAAAACTGTTTTTT. Translated, it gives CATSTQGKTNEKLFF.